Each of the 20 T cell receptor beta chains below was sequenced from the same sample in a study of shared clonotypes between healthy human individuals. Naive CD8 cells were CD45RO-negative, positively selected for CCR7, excluding terminally differentiated effector memory CD45RA+ cells. The protocol was immunoSEQ multiplex PCR, while the TCRdb copy is restricted to in-frame clones and leaves out a portion. The sample carries about 2 million clones, about 95% recorded once. The sample was naive CD8+ T cells sorted from blood. The receptors were gathered from a man aged 18 to 29 in good health.

This clone was seen once. The chain carries TRBV4-1 and TRBJ1-5, with D unresolved. This CDR3 comprises 16 residues. Germline values: CDR1 MGHRA, CDR2 YSYEKL. Trimming removed 3 bases at V and 2 bases at J, with 14 bases between. DNA of the CDR3: TGCGCCAGCAGCCAGGCTTCAGGCCTCGGCAATCAGCCCCAGCATTTT. Translated, it gives CASSQASGLGNQPQHF.

This clone came up many times. This sequence joins TRBV30 and TRBJ2-7, with 7 bases that match TRBD1. V gave up 2 bases and J gave up 0 bases; unmatched junction bases: 7. CDR1 and CDR2 (germline): GTSNPN, SVGIG (reference sequence). The CDR3 contains 15 residues. CDR3 sequence reads: CAWSIGGQASYEQYF. The CDR3 DNA is TGTGCCTGGAGTATCGGCGGACAGGCCTCCTACGAGCAGTACTTC.

V is TRBV6-1 and J is TRBJ1-1; TRBD1 aligns across 11 bases. The CDR3 loop spans 15 amino acids. The trim removed 8 bases at V and 5 bases at J, leaving 10 bases unmatched. Germline CDR1 MNHNS, CDR2 SASEGT. The CDR3 nucleotides are TGTGCCAGCGACCCGGACAGGGGGCTATGGACTGAAGCTTTCTTT. This codes for CASDPDRGLWTEAFF.

The chain couples TRBV7-2 to TRBJ2-6, with 9 bases identical to TRBD1. V trimming: 3 bases; J trimming: 2 bases; junction bases outside the gene matches: 8. Germline lookup yields CDR1 SGHTA and CDR2 FQGNSA. This CDR3 has 18 residues. CDR3 amino acids: CASSFRDRELTGANVLTF. Written as DNA, the CDR3 is TGTGCCAGCAGCTTCCGGGACAGGGAACTAACTGGGGCCAACGTCCTGACTTTC.

The rearrangement joins TRBV11-2 to TRBJ2-7; D is uncertain. The V end was cut by 5 bases, the J end by 6 bases, with 14 bases between. The length of the CDR3 is 13 residues. Germline CDR1 and CDR2: SGHAT and FQNNGV. CDR3 in DNA: TGTGCCAGCAGCCCGATCGTAGGGCTCGAGCAGTACTTC. This codes for CASSPIVGLEQYF.

This clone was seen just once. V gene TRBV10-1 combines with J gene TRBJ2-5, with 10 bases aligning to TRBD2. The CDR3 has 16 amino acids. The germline V gene encodes CDR1 WNHNN and CDR2 SYGVQD (reference sequence). The V segment lost 5 bases and the J segment 4 bases; nucleotides outside the gene matches: 10. CDR3 in DNA: TGCGCCAGCAGTCAACCTAGCGGGAGCGGTCCAGAGACCCAGTACTTC. Its protein is CASSQPSGSGPETQYF.

This rearrangement joins TRBV4-2 to TRBJ1-2; no clear D gene. CDR1 LGHNA and CDR2 YNFKEQ come from the germline V gene. The V end was cut by 0 bases, the J end by 4 bases, with 9 bases between. CDR3 size: 14 residues. The CDR3 protein is CASSQDRGPYGYTF. The CDR3 DNA sequence: TGTGCCAGCAGCCAAGATCGGGGTCCCTATGGCTACACCTTC.

CDR3 protein: CAVGGRDTQYF. The CDR3 coding sequence is TGTGCCGTAGGGGGCAGGGATACGCAGTATTTT. The rearrangement links TRBV25-1 to TRBJ2-3, with 7 bases that match TRBD1. The CDR3 totals 11 residues. V lost 11 bases to trimming and J lost 6 bases; unmatched junction nucleotides: 5. Looked up from germline, CDR1 is MGHDK and CDR2 is SYGVNS.

This clone occurred once. V usage is TRBV19 and J usage is TRBJ1-4, with D possibly matching TRBD1 (6 bases). The germline V gene encodes CDR1 LNHDA and CDR2 SQIVND (reference sequence). The CDR3 is 12 amino acids. Trimming removed 4 bases from V and 14 bases from J, with 14 bases in between. The CDR3 DNA reads as TGTGCCAGTAGTACCGACGGGGGGGCCCTGTTTTTT. It translates to CASSTDGGALFF.

V usage is TRBV10-2 and J usage is TRBJ2-7; 7 bases match TRBD2. The ends lost 10 bases at V and 2 bases at J; junction bases unmatched: 5. Germline CDR1 WSHSY, CDR2 SAAADI. CDR3 length: 12 amino acids. In nucleotides, the CDR3 is TGCGCCACTTCCGGGACTACCTACGAGCAGTACTTC. Translated: CATSGTTYEQYF.

In DNA form, the CDR3 reads TGCGCCAGCAGCTTGGAGGTCGGACGCCAGTCGGATACGCAGTATTTT. The encoded protein is CASSLEVGRQSDTQYF. The V gene is TRBV5-1, the J gene TRBJ2-3, with D unresolved. This CDR3 has 16 residues. Germline V gene data show CDR1 as SGHRS and CDR2 as YFSETQ. Trimming pared 0 bases from V and 6 bases from J, leaving 17 bases between.

This chain joins TRBV27 and TRBJ1-2; a weak D match, TRBD1 (6 bases). The CDR3 loop spans 13 amino acids. Germline V gene data show CDR1 as MNHEY and CDR2 as SMNVEV (reference sequence). V was trimmed by 5 bases and J by 2 bases, leaving 9 bases between them. CDR3 nucleotides: TGTGCCAGCAGTATACAGGGAAACTATGGCTACACCTTC. Amino acids: CASSIQGNYGYTF.

The chain uses TRBV19 and TRBJ1-5, with a possible D match to TRBD1 (6 bases). The CDR3 loop spans 16 amino acids. V lost 3 bases and J 3 bases, leaving 15 bases between the germline ends. Germline lookup yields CDR1 LNHDA and CDR2 SQIVND (reference sequence). The CDR3 spells CASSIPGEEVNQPQHF. CDR3 DNA sequence: TGTGCCAGTAGTATCCCAGGGGAAGAGGTCAATCAGCCCCAGCATTTT.

This chain joins TRBV4-1 and TRBJ1-6; 9 nucleotides line up with TRBD1. V lost 8 bases to trimming and J lost 10 bases; unmatched junction nucleotides: 12. From germline, CDR1 is MGHRA and CDR2 YSYEKL. The CDR3 is 15 amino acids. The CDR3 DNA reads TGCGCCAGCCGACAAACCGGGACAGGGATCTCACCCCTCCACTTT. Amino acids: CASRQTGTGISPLHF.

This chain connects TRBV27 to TRBJ2-7, with TRBD1 as a possible D gene (6 bases). The CDR3 has 11 residues. Trimming removed 10 bases from V and 2 bases from J, with 9 bases in between. Germline values: CDR1 MNHEY, CDR2 SMNVEV (reference sequence). The CDR3 is CATQGPYEQYF. CDR3 nucleotides: TGTGCCACCCAGGGGCCCTACGAGCAGTACTTC.

Here the CDR3 DNA reads TGTGCCAGCAGTCTCACAGTGGACAGGGAATCCTACGAGCAGTACTTC. It codes for CASSLTVDRESYEQYF. The J gene is TRBJ2-7, the V gene TRBV7-9, with 8 bases aligning to TRBD1. The CDR3 runs to 16 residues. V gave up 6 bases and J gave up 1 base; unmatched junction bases: 11. The germline V gene has CDR1 SEHNR and CDR2 FQNEAQ (reference sequence). Together with reference TRBV7-9 and TRBJ2-7, the CDR3 gives the full variable domain: DTGVSQNPRHKITKRGQNVTFRCDPISEHNRLYWYRQTLGQGPEFLTYFQNEAQLEKSRLLSDRFSAERPKGSFSTLEIQRTEQGDSAMYLCASSLTVDRESYEQYFGPGTRLTVT.

The genes are TRBV11-2 and TRBJ2-1; D assignment may be TRBD1 or TRBD2 (5 bases each). This CDR3 spans 13 amino acids. The germline V gene has CDR1 SGHAT and CDR2 FQNNGV. Trimming removed 5 bases at V and 5 bases at J, with 10 bases between. The CDR3 sequence: CASSPGPHNEQFF. CDR3 nucleotides: TGTGCCAGCAGCCCGGGACCCCACAATGAGCAGTTCTTC.

The rearrangement links TRBV4-1 to TRBJ1-2; the D gene is possibly TRBD1 (6 bases). Per the germline V gene, CDR1 is MGHRA and CDR2 is YSYEKL. Trimming pared 1 base from V and 4 bases from J, leaving 13 bases between. This CDR3 spans 15 amino acids. Here the CDR3 reads CASSQVGGQAYGYTF. DNA of the CDR3: TGCGCCAGCAGCCAAGTCGGGGGGCAGGCCTATGGCTACACCTTC.

The chain links TRBV6-5 to TRBJ2-1; 10 bases are a match to TRBD1. Germline V gene lookup returns CDR1 MNHEY and CDR2 SVGAGI. J was trimmed by 1 base and V by 8 bases; bases with no gene match: 2. The CDR3 contains 14 residues. CDR3: CASGQGVSYNEQFF. In DNA, the CDR3 is TGTGCCAGCGGACAGGGGGTTTCCTACAATGAGCAGTTCTTC.

This chain uses TRBV30 with TRBJ2-7; 8 bases line up with TRBD1. V lost 4 bases to trimming and J lost 7 bases; unmatched junction nucleotides: 12. In germline, CDR1 is GTSNPN, CDR2 SVGIG (reference sequence). This CDR3 is 14 amino acids long. The CDR3 DNA reads TGTGCCTGGAACCCGGGGACAGGCCTTGGGGAGCAGTACTTC. It specifies CAWNPGTGLGEQYF.